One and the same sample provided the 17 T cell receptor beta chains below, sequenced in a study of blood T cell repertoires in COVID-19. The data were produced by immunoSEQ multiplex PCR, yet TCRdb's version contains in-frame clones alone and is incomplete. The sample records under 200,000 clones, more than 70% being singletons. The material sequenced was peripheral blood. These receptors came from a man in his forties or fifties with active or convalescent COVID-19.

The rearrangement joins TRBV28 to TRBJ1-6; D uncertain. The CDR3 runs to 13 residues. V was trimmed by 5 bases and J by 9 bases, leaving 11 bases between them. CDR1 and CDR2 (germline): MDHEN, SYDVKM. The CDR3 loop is CASSLRGISPLHF. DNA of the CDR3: TGTGCCAGCAGTCTCCGAGGGATTTCACCCCTCCACTTT. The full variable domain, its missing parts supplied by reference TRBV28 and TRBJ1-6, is DVKVTQSSRYLVKRTGEKVFLECVQDMDHENMFWYRQDPGLGLRLIYFSYDVKMKEKGDIPEGYSVSREKKERFSLILESASTNQTSMYLCASSLRGISPLHFGNGTRLTVT.

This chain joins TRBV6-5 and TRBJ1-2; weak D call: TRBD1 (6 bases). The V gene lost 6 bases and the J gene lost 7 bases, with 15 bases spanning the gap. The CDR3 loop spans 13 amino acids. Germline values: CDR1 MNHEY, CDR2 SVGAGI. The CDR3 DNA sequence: TGTGCCAGCAGCGCCGACAGGTCTGCTGGCTACACCTTC. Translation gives CASSADRSAGYTF.

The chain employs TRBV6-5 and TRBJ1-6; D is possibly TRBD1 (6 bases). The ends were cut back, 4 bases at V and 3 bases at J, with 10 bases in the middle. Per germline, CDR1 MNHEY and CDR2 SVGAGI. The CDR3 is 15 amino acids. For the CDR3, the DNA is TGTGCCAGCAGTTCGCGACAGGACTATAATTCACCCCTCCACTTT. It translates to CASSSRQDYNSPLHF.

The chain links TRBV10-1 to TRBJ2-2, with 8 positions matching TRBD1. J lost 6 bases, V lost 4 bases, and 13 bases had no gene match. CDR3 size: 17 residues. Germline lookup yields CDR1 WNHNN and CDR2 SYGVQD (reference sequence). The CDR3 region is CASSGNFGQGSSGELFF. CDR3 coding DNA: TGCGCCAGCAGTGGGAACTTTGGACAGGGCTCTTCCGGGGAGCTGTTTTTT.

CDR3 nucleotide sequence: TGTGCCAGCAGCTTATCCGGGGTGGGGGGAGGTGAAGCTTTCTTT. Its translation: CASSLSGVGGGEAFF. V and J are TRBV7-9 and TRBJ1-1; tentative D call: TRBD1 (5 bases). V was clipped by 2 bases and J by 7 bases, with 17 bases between them. Germline loops: CDR1 SEHNR, CDR2 FQNEAQ (reference sequence). The CDR3 is 15 amino acids.

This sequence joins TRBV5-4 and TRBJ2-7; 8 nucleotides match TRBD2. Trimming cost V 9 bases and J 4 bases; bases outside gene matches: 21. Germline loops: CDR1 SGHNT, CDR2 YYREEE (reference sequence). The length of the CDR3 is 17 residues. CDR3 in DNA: TGTGCCACCCAGCTCTCGGGGGGGGCCCGCTTGGGGTACGAGCAGTACTTC. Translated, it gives CATQLSGGARLGYEQYF.

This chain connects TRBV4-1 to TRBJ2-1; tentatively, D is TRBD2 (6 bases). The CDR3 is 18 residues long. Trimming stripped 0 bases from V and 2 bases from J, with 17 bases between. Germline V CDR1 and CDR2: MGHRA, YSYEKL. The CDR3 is CASSQDKGTPPPYNEQFF. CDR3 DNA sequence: TGCGCCAGCAGCCAAGATAAAGGGACTCCTCCTCCCTACAATGAGCAGTTCTTC.

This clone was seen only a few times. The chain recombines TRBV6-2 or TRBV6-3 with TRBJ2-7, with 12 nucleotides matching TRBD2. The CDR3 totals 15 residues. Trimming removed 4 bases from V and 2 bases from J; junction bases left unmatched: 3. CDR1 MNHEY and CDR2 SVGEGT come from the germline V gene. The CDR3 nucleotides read TGTGCCAGCAGTTCCACTAGCGGGGGGACCTACGAGCAGTACTTC. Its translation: CASSSTSGGTYEQYF.

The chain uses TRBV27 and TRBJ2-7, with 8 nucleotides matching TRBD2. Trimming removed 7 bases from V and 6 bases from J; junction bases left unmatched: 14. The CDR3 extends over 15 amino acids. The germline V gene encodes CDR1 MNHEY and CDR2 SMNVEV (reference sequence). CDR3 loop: CASNPLGGAQGEQYF. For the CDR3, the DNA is TGTGCCAGCAACCCCCTCGGGGGGGCCCAGGGCGAGCAGTACTTC.

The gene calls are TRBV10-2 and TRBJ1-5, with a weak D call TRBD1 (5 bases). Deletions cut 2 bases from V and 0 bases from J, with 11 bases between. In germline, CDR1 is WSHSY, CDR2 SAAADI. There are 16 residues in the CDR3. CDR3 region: CASSEGGGYSNQPQHF. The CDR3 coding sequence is TGCGCCAGCAGTGAGGGGGGGGGTTATAGCAATCAGCCCCAGCATTTT.

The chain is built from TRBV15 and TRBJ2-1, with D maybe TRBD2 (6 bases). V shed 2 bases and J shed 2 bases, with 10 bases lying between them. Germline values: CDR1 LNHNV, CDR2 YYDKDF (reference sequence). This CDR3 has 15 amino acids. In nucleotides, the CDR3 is TGTGCCACCAGCAGATTAGCGGATACCTACAATGAGCAGTTCTTC. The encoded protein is CATSRLADTYNEQFF.

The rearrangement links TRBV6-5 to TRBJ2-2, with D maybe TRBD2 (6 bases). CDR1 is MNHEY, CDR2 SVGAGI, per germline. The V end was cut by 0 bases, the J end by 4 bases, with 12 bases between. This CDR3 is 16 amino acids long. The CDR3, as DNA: TGTGCCAGCAGTTACTCGCGGGGCGCGGGCACCGGGGAGCTGTTTTTT. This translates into CASSYSRGAGTGELFF.

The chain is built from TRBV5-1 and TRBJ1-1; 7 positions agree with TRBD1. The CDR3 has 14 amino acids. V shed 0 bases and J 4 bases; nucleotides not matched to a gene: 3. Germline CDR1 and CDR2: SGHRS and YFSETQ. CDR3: CASSLVPGGTEAFF. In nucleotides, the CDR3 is TGCGCCAGCAGCTTGGTCCCAGGGGGCACTGAAGCTTTCTTT.

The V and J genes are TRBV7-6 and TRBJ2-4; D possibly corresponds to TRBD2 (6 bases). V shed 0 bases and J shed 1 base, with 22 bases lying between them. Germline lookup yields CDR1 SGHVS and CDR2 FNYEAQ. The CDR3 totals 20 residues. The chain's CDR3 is CASSLAGWAGPLTAKNIQYF. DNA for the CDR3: TGTGCCAGCAGCTTAGCGGGATGGGCGGGACCACTTACTGCCAAAAACATTCAGTACTTC.

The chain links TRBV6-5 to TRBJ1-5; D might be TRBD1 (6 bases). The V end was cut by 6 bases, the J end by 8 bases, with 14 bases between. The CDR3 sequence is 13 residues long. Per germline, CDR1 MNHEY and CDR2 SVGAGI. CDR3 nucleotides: TGTGCCAGCAGCTCTGACAGGAGAAAGCCCCAGCATTTT. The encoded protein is CASSSDRRKPQHF.

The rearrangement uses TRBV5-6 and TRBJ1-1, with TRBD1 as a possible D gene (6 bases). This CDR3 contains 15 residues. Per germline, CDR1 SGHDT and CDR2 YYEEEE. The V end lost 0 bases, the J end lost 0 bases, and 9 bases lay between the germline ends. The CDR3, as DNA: TGTGCCAGCAGCTTGGACGGACAGTTGAACACTGAAGCTTTCTTT. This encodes CASSLDGQLNTEAFF.

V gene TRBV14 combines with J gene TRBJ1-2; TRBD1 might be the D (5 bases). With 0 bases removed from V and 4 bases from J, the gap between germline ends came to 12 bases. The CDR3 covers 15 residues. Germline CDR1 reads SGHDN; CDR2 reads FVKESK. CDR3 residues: CASSQEGVRPYGYTF. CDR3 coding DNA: TGTGCCAGCAGCCAAGAAGGGGTCAGACCCTATGGCTACACCTTC.